The 19 T cell receptor beta chains listed next were all sequenced from one sample in a study of post-analysis software for immune sequencing data. The study's findings and limits: TRBV segments more frequent in patients than in controls numbered roughly 5 and included TRBV5-6, TRBV5-1 and TRBV20-1.

Their antigen targets remain unknown. Each TCR beta cDNA library carried unique molecular identifiers. TCRdb called the PCR reads again in MiXCR, with one record for every CDR3 protein. The table records 740,000 or so distinct CDR3 sequences, around 50% of them present only once. Sequencing was performed on blood. The receptors were gathered from a girl aged 5-17 years with multiple sclerosis.

The chain joins TRBV7-9 to TRBJ2-3; D is possibly TRBD2 (5 bases). The V end lost 0 bases, the J end lost 1 base, and 8 bases lay between the germline ends. Germline lookup yields CDR1 SEHNR and CDR2 FQNEAQ (reference sequence). The CDR3 loop spans 15 amino acids. The CDR3 here is CASSLAEAGTDTQYF. The CDR3 DNA reads TGTGCCAGCAGCTTAGCGGAGGCGGGCACAGATACGCAGTATTTT.

This clonotype was detected only a few times. The V call is TRBV7-2, the J call TRBJ2-5; no clear D. Gene TRBJ2-7 matches the end of the DNA better, so the J call may be wrong. The germline V gene has CDR1 SGHTA and CDR2 FQGNSA. The CDR3 contains 16 residues. CDR3 in DNA: TGTGCCAGCAGTCCCGCTCGGGCCCTAGTTAAATACGAGCAGTACTTC. Its translation is CASSPARALVKYEQYF.

The chain links TRBV20-1 to TRBJ1-6; no reliable D call. The germline V and J ends were trimmed by 3 bases and 5 bases, with 8 bases remaining between them. This CDR3 spans 13 amino acids. CDR1 is DFQATT and CDR2 is SNEGSKA in the germline V gene (reference sequence). The CDR3 coding sequence is TGCAGTGCTAGGAAGGGTGATAATTCACCCCTCCACTTT. This translates into CSARKGDNSPLHF.

V usage is TRBV7-3 and J usage is TRBJ2-3; possible D gene TRBD1, 6 bases. Germline-derived CDR1 and CDR2 are SGHTA and FQGTGA. V was clipped by 5 bases and J by 2 bases, with 14 bases between them. The CDR3 has 15 residues. The CDR3 loop is CASSPEGHYTDTQYF. The CDR3 nucleotides are TGTGCCAGCAGCCCCGAGGGACATTACACAGATACGCAGTATTTT. Full variable domain (missing parts from reference TRBV7-3 and TRBJ2-3): GAGVSQTPSNKVTEKGKYVELRCDPISGHTALYWYRQSLGQGPEFLIYFQGTGAADDSGLPNDRFFAVRPEGSVSTLKIQRTERGDSAVYLCASSPEGHYTDTQYFGPGTRLTVL.

The V gene is TRBV4-1, the J gene TRBJ1-1; a possible D gene is TRBD1 (5 bases). Germline CDR1 MGHRA, CDR2 YSYEKL. Trimming took 5 bases from V and 3 from J, leaving 22 bases between them. The CDR3 contains 17 residues. The DNA for the CDR3 is TGCGCCAGCAGCTTCAGCCCCCGGGACCGTGTAGACACTGAAGCTTTCTTT. It codes for CASSFSPRDRVDTEAFF.

The rearrangement links TRBV5-6 to TRBJ1-2; TRBD1 is a possible D gene (6 bases). Germline V gene lookup returns CDR1 SGHDT and CDR2 YYEEEE. There are 11 residues in the CDR3. The ends were cut back, 5 bases at V and 6 bases at J, with 8 bases in the middle. The CDR3 nucleotides read TGTGCCAGCAGTAACAGGGATGGCTACACCTTC. It is translated as CASSNRDGYTF. The entire variable domain, with the rest obtained from reference TRBV5-6 and TRBJ1-2, is as follows: DAGVTQSPTHLIKTRGQQVTLRCSPKSGHDTVSWYQQALGQGPQFIFQYYEEEERQRGNFPDRFSGHQFPNYSSELNVNALLLGDSALYLCASSNRDGYTFGSGTRLTVV.

J is TRBJ2-3 and V is TRBV7-8; TRBD2 matches at 9 bases. V was clipped by 1 base and J by 6 bases; unmatched bases: 11. This CDR3 has 17 residues. Per the germline V gene, CDR1 is SGHVS and CDR2 is FQNEAQ. CDR3 nucleotides: TGTGCCAGCAGCTTAGGGCTAGCGGGACCCGTTACTGATACGCAGTATTTT. As protein: CASSLGLAGPVTDTQYF.

This clonotype was seen a handful of times. V and J are TRBV12-3 or TRBV12-4 and TRBJ2-3, with 8 bases that match TRBD2. The CDR3 loop spans 14 amino acids. Trimming at V came to 2 bases and at J to 5 bases, leaving 3 bases not matched to a gene. CDR3 nucleotides: TGTGCCAGCAGTTTAAGCGGGAGAGGAGATACGCAGTATTTT. The encoded protein is CASSLSGRGDTQYF.

CDR3 nucleotide sequence: TGTGCCAGTAATAGGGGTGGCTCCTACAATGAGCAGTTCTTC. Its translation: CASNRGGSYNEQFF. This chain uses TRBV6-1 with TRBJ2-1; TRBD1 is a possible D gene (5 bases). CDR1 is MNHNS, CDR2 SASEGT, per germline. CDR3 length: 14 residues. V was trimmed by 9 bases and J by 0 bases, leaving 12 bases between them.

The rearrangement joins TRBV20-1 to TRBJ2-6, with D possibly matching TRBD2 (5 bases). V was shortened by 0 bases and J by 0 bases, with 9 bases between the two germline ends. The CDR3 loop spans 16 amino acids. Germline-derived CDR1 and CDR2 are DFQATT and SNEGSKA (reference sequence). The CDR3 coding sequence is TGCAGTGCTAGAGATAGCGTTTTCTCTGGGGCCAACGTCCTGACTTTC. Residues: CSARDSVFSGANVLTF.

The rearrangement joins TRBV12-3 or TRBV12-4 to TRBJ1-1, with D hard to call. There are 14 residues in the CDR3. Trimming stripped 2 bases from V and 7 bases from J, with 14 bases between. Here the CDR3 reads CASSLPRPGDEAFF. In DNA, the CDR3 is TGTGCCAGCAGTTTACCCAGGCCCGGAGATGAAGCTTTCTTT.

Ten or more counts support this clonotype. The rearrangement links TRBV20-1 to TRBJ2-7; tentative D call: TRBD2 (7 bases). Germline V gives CDR1 DFQATT, CDR2 SNEGSKA (reference sequence). The CDR3 is 13 amino acids. CDR3 sequence: CRVKGGGAYEQYF. For the CDR3, the DNA is TGCAGGGTTAAGGGAGGGGGAGCCTACGAGCAGTACTTC.

The rearrangement joins TRBV29-1 to TRBJ2-5; tentatively, D is TRBD1 (6 bases). The CDR3 sequence is 14 residues long. With 0 bases removed from V and 6 bases from J, the gap between germline ends came to 14 bases. Germline V gene lookup returns CDR1 SQVTM and CDR2 ANQGSEA. The CDR3 DNA follows: TGCAGCGTTGAAGATAGGGGGACAACCCAGACCCAGTACTTC. Its translation: CSVEDRGTTQTQYF.

The chain recombines TRBV6-5 with TRBJ2-2; D is perhaps TRBD1 or TRBD2 (5 bases each). The CDR3 extends over 17 amino acids. The germline V and J ends were trimmed by 4 bases and 1 base, with 16 bases remaining between them. CDR1 and CDR2 from the germline V gene are MNHEY and SVGAGI. The CDR3 spells CASSLFPGSWNTGELFF. The DNA for the CDR3 is TGTGCCAGCAGTTTATTTCCAGGGAGTTGGAACACCGGGGAGCTGTTTTTT.

The rearrangement uses TRBV2 and TRBJ1-1; D unresolved. CDR3 length: 11 residues. The ends were cut back, 2 bases at V and 11 bases at J, with 9 bases in the middle. Germline lookup yields CDR1 SNHLY and CDR2 FYNNEI. CDR3 DNA sequence: TGTGCCAGCAGTGAAACCCACGAGGCTTTCTTT. It yields the protein CASSETHEAFF.

The V gene is TRBV29-1, the J gene TRBJ1-2; D gene unclear. The germline V gene has CDR1 SQVTM and CDR2 ANQGSEA. V lost 3 bases and J 7 bases, leaving 9 bases between the germline ends. CDR3 length: 11 residues. CDR3 sequence (DNA): TGCAGCGTTGAGTTTCGCCTTGGCTACACCTTC. Its translation: CSVEFRLGYTF.

CDR3 region: CASSSILSGRALMHEQYF. As DNA, the CDR3 is TGTGCCAGCAGTTCTATCCTCAGCGGGAGGGCCCTTATGCACGAGCAGTACTTC. The chain carries TRBV6-5 and TRBJ2-5, with 10 bases fitting TRBD2. The DNA matches TRBJ2-7 better at its end, which makes the J call doubtful. The CDR3 spans 18 residues. Germline CDR1 is MNHEY and CDR2 is SVGAGI.

This clonotype has only one observation. The chain carries TRBV7-8 and TRBJ2-1; D is uncertain. This CDR3 is 16 amino acids long. Germline CDR1 SGHVS, CDR2 FQNEAQ. The V gene lost 5 bases and the J gene lost 0 bases, with 14 bases spanning the gap. Here the CDR3 reads CASSPDLIFSYNEQFF. The CDR3 region has the DNA TGTGCCAGCAGCCCAGACCTAATCTTCTCCTACAATGAGCAGTTCTTC.

The CDR3 loop is CASSPGTGTFSYNEQFF. The CDR3 DNA reads TGTGCCAGCAGTCCGGGCACTGGGACATTTTCCTACAATGAGCAGTTCTTC. This sequence joins TRBV6-2 or TRBV6-3 and TRBJ2-1, with a tentative D call TRBD1 (6 bases). Germline V gene lookup returns CDR1 MNHEY and CDR2 SVGEGT. The germline V and J ends were trimmed by 5 bases and 1 base, with 18 bases remaining between them. The CDR3 is 17 residues long.